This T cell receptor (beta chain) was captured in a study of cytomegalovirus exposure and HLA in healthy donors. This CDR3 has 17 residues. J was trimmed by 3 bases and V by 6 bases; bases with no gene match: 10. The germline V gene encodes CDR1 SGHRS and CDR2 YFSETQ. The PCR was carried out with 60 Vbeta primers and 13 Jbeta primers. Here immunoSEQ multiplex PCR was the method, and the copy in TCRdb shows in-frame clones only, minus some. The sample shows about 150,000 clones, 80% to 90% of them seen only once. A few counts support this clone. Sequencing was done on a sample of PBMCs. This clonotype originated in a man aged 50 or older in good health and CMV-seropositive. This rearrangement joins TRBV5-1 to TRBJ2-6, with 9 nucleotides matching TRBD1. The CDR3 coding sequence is TGCGCCAGCAACCTACGACAGGGGGACGATGGGGCCAACGTCCTGACTTTC. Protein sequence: CASNLRQGDDGANVLTF.